The rows below give T cell receptor beta chains drawn from one sample of a study of T cells after yellow fever vaccination. Using its own MiXCR run on the 5' RACE reads, TCRdb lists one record per CDR3 protein. This sample has around 330,000 distinct CDR3 sequences, with around 3.6% found just once. The sample here was PBMCs, taken on the day of the yellow fever booster vaccination. The receptors stem from a man between 18 and 35 years old who received the YFV17D yellow fever vaccine. Each CDR3 is given with its conserved first and last residue. D genes are given only for firm matches. Clone size is stated in some rows and not others, as once, few, many or a class when expanded.

J: TRBJ2-3; size: few; D: TRBD1; V: TRBV24-1; CDR3: CATSRTGGSTDTQYF; DNA: TGTGCCACCAGTCGGACAGGGGGTAGCACAGATACGCAGTATTTT
J: TRBJ1-1; size: -; D: TRBD1; V: TRBV20-1; CDR3: CSANRGDMNTEAFF; DNA: TGCAGTGCTAACAGGGGAGATATGAACACTGAAGCTTTCTTT
J: TRBJ2-3; size: -; D: -; V: TRBV20-1; CDR3: CSANTDTQYF; DNA: TGCAGTGCTAACACAGATACGCAGTATTTT
J: TRBJ2-7; size: few; D: TRBD2; V: TRBV9; CDR3: CASSAAGGPPYEQYF; DNA: TGTGCCAGCAGCGCCGCGGGGGGGCCCCCCTACGAGCAGTACTTC
J: TRBJ2-2; size: many; D: -; V: TRBV27; CDR3: CASSFPTGELFF; DNA: TGTGCCAGCAGTTTCCCCACCGGGGAGCTGTTTTTT
J: TRBJ1-6; size: many; D: -; V: TRBV4-1; CDR3: CASSQDSLTSSPLHF; DNA: TGCGCCAGCAGCCAGGATAGCTTAACAAGTTCACCCCTCCACTTT
J: TRBJ1-1; size: -; D: -; V: TRBV7-7; CDR3: CASSDQLGRRNTEAFF; DNA: TGTGCCAGCAGCGACCAACTAGGACGCAGGAACACTGAAGCTTTCTTT
J: TRBJ1-2; size: -; D: -; V: TRBV2; CDR3: CASSEQTAGYGYTF; DNA: TGTGCCAGCAGTGAGCAGACAGCGGGCTATGGCTACACCTTC
J: TRBJ2-5; size: few; D: -; V: TRBV18; CDR3: CASSPQGPGPGTQYF; DNA: TGTGCCAGCTCACCGCAGGGGCCCGGTCCCGGGACCCAGTACTTC
J: TRBJ1-1; size: many; D: -; V: TRBV4-2; CDR3: CASSQDLGGEAFF; DNA: TGTGCCAGCAGCCAAGATCTGGGGGGTGAAGCTTTCTTT
J: TRBJ2-3; size: few; D: -; V: TRBV28; CDR3: CASSSPRRTQYF; DNA: TGTGCCAGCAGTTCCCCCCGGCGTACGCAGTATTTT
J: TRBJ2-2; size: -; D: -; V: TRBV6-6; CDR3: CASSLAVGELFF; DNA: TGTGCCAGCAGCCTAGCCGTCGGGGAGCTGTTTTTT
J: TRBJ2-7; size: -; D: TRBD1; V: TRBV7-8; CDR3: CASSVDRVSGEQYF; DNA: TGTGCCAGCAGCGTGGACAGGGTGAGCGGTGAGCAGTACTTC
J: TRBJ2-2; size: many; D: -; V: TRBV6-5; CDR3: CASSYSWATGELFF; DNA: TGTGCCAGCAGTTACTCGTGGGCCACCGGGGAGCTGTTTTTT
J: TRBJ2-5; size: many; D: -; V: TRBV10-3; CDR3: CAISQLQETQYF; DNA: TGTGCCATCAGTCAACTCCAAGAGACCCAGTACTTC
J: TRBJ2-7; size: few; D: TRBD1; V: TRBV6-5; CDR3: CASSYFFGQGRTYEQYF; DNA: TGTGCCAGCAGTTACTTCTTCGGACAGGGTAGGACCTACGAGCAGTACTTC
J: TRBJ2-1; size: many; D: -; V: TRBV29-1; CDR3: CSVEGGSYNEQFF; DNA: TGCAGCGTTGAGGGGGGCTCCTACAATGAGCAGTTCTTC
J: TRBJ1-6; size: few; D: -; V: TRBV5-1; CDR3: CASSLAGYDSGNSPLHF; DNA: TGCGCCAGCAGCTTGGCCGGGTACGATTCGGGGAATTCACCCCTCCACTTT
J: TRBJ1-5; size: few; D: -; V: TRBV20-1; CDR3: CSAPGVGQPQHF; DNA: TGCAGTGCCCCAGGGGTAGGGCAGCCCCAGCATTTT
J: TRBJ2-1; size: -; D: TRBD2; V: TRBV10-3; CDR3: CASRTSGGATHEQFF; DNA: TGTGCCAGCCGGACTAGCGGGGGGGCCACCCATGAGCAGTTCTTC
J: TRBJ2-2; size: -; D: -; V: TRBV9; CDR3: CASSVLSNTGELFF; DNA: TGTGCCAGCAGCGTATTAAGTAACACCGGGGAGCTGTTTTTT
J: TRBJ2-6; size: many; D: TRBD1; V: TRBV5-1; CDR3: CASSYDRGAILNSGANVLTF; DNA: TGCGCCAGCAGCTACGACAGGGGGGCAATACTTAATTCTGGGGCCAACGTCCTGACTTTC
J: TRBJ2-1; size: few; D: TRBD1; V: TRBV7-3; CDR3: CASSPLNPTGSNEQFF; DNA: TGTGCCAGCAGCCCACTAAACCCGACAGGGAGCAATGAGCAGTTCTTC
J: TRBJ2-7; size: -; D: -; V: TRBV6-6; CDR3: CASSYSEGLRGEQYF; DNA: TGTGCCAGCAGTTACAGCGAGGGGTTAAGAGGCGAGCAGTACTTC
J: TRBJ2-1; size: few; D: -; V: TRBV20-1; CDR3: CSAVVEQFF; DNA: TGCAGTGCTGTTGTTGAGCAGTTCTTC
J: TRBJ1-2; size: many; D: -; V: TRBV13; CDR3: CASSLRSASYTF; DNA: TGTGCCAGCAGCTTAAGGTCAGCGAGTTACACCTTC
J: TRBJ1-5; size: many; D: -; V: TRBV6-6; CDR3: CGAAVGGQPQHF; DNA: TGTGGGGCCGCGGTGGGAGGTCAGCCCCAGCATTTT
J: TRBJ2-7; size: many; D: TRBD2; V: TRBV5-1; CDR3: CASSSTSGIYEQYF; DNA: TGCGCCAGCAGCTCGACTAGCGGGATCTACGAGCAGTACTTC
J: TRBJ2-4; size: -; D: -; V: TRBV5-5; CDR3: CASRAWGSRGNIQYF; DNA: TGTGCCAGCAGAGCTTGGGGTTCCAGGGGAAACATTCAGTACTTC
J: TRBJ2-2; size: few; D: -; V: TRBV12-5; CDR3: CASGATSGELFF; DNA: TGTGCTAGTGGTGCGACCTCCGGGGAGCTGTTTTTT
J: TRBJ1-1; size: many; D: -; V: TRBV28; CDR3: CASNFHSGKAFF; DNA: TGTGCCAGCAATTTTCACTCCGGAAAAGCTTTCTTT
J: TRBJ2-7; size: many; D: -; V: TRBV12-3/TRBV12-4; CDR3: CASSFQGTGEQYF; DNA: TGTGCCAGCAGTTTCCAGGGGACTGGCGAGCAGTACTTC
J: TRBJ1-6; size: -; D: -; V: TRBV5-1; CDR3: CASRTGSNSPLHF; DNA: TGCGCCAGCCGAACAGGGTCGAATTCACCCCTCCACTTT
J: TRBJ2-1; size: many; D: -; V: TRBV5-1; CDR3: CASSPRYRADEQFF; DNA: TGCGCCAGCAGCCCCCGCTACAGGGCCGATGAGCAGTTCTTC
J: TRBJ2-2; size: many; D: -; V: TRBV7-3; CDR3: CASSPILGELFF; DNA: TGTGCCAGCAGCCCTATACTCGGGGAGCTGTTTTTT
J: TRBJ1-6; size: -; D: -; V: TRBV7-9; CDR3: CASSSNREPVNSPLHF; DNA: TGTGCCAGCAGCTCTAACAGGGAACCCGTTAATTCACCCCTCCACTTT
J: TRBJ2-1; size: many; D: -; V: TRBV20-1; CDR3: CSAIYGEAYNEQFF; DNA: TGCAGTGCTATCTACGGGGAGGCCTACAATGAGCAGTTCTTC
J: TRBJ1-2; size: many; D: -; V: TRBV4-1; CDR3: CASSQDPGGTNYGYTF; DNA: TGCGCCAGCAGCCAAGACCCCGGGGGAACGAACTATGGCTACACCTTC
J: TRBJ1-2; size: -; D: -; V: TRBV5-1; CDR3: CASSLDLGDYGYTF; DNA: TGCGCCAGCAGCTTGGATTTGGGGGACTATGGCTACACCTTC
J: TRBJ2-7; size: many; D: TRBD1; V: TRBV5-1; CDR3: CASSSGTGTYEQYF; DNA: TGCGCCAGCAGCTCCGGGACAGGGACCTACGAGCAGTACTTC
J: TRBJ2-3; size: few; D: -; V: TRBV4-1; CDR3: CASSQAPGLITDTQYF; DNA: TGCGCCAGCAGCCAGGCTCCGGGACTTATCACAGATACGCAGTATTTT
J: TRBJ1-6; size: few; D: TRBD1; V: TRBV5-1; CDR3: CASSSTGQINSPLHF; DNA: TGCGCCAGCAGCAGTACGGGACAGATTAATTCACCCCTCCACTTT
J: TRBJ1-1; size: many; D: -; V: TRBV18; CDR3: CASSPRASRSGQGNMNTEAFF; DNA: TGTGCCAGCTCACCACGCGCAAGTCGTTCGGGGCAGGGAAATATGAACACTGAAGCTTTCTTT
J: TRBJ2-3; size: few; D: -; V: TRBV12-3/TRBV12-4; CDR3: CASSSRLALPLPDTQYF; DNA: TGTGCCAGCAGTTCGAGGCTAGCGCTTCCTCTACCAGATACGCAGTATTTT
J: TRBJ2-1; size: many; D: -; V: TRBV4-1; CDR3: CASSHRNEQFF; DNA: TGCGCCAGCAGCCACCGGAATGAGCAGTTCTTC
J: TRBJ2-2; size: many; D: TRBD2; V: TRBV7-3; CDR3: CASSLNLAGDTGELFF; DNA: TGTGCCAGCAGCTTAAACCTAGCGGGGGACACCGGGGAGCTGTTTTTT
J: TRBJ2-5; size: many; D: -; V: TRBV3-1; CDR3: CASSFERGGQETQYF; DNA: TGTGCCAGCAGCTTCGAAAGAGGGGGGCAGGAGACCCAGTACTTC
J: TRBJ2-2; size: many; D: -; V: TRBV4-1; CDR3: CASSREAGAVNTGELFF; DNA: TGCGCCAGCAGCCGAGAAGCCGGGGCCGTGAACACCGGGGAGCTGTTTTTT
J: TRBJ2-1; size: -; D: -; V: TRBV6-6; CDR3: CASSYSSPIEGEQFF; DNA: TGTGCCAGCAGTTACTCGAGTCCCATAGAGGGTGAGCAGTTCTTC
J: TRBJ2-2; size: many; D: TRBD2; V: TRBV10-3; CDR3: CAISVAGDFNTGELFF; DNA: TGTGCCATCAGTGTTGCGGGAGATTTTAACACCGGGGAGCTGTTTTTT
J: TRBJ2-1; size: few; D: -; V: TRBV14; CDR3: CASSQDLVYNEQFF; DNA: TGTGCCAGCAGCCAAGATCTGGTATACAATGAGCAGTTCTTC